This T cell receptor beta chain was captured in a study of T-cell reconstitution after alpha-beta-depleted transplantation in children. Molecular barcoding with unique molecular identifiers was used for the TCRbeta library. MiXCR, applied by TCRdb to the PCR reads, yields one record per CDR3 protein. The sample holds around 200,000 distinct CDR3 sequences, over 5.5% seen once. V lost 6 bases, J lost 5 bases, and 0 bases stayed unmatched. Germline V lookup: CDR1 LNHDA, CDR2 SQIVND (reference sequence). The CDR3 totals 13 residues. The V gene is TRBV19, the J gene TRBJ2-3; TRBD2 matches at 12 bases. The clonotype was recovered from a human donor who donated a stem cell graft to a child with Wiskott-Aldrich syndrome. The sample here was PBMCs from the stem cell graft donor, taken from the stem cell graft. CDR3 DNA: TGTGCCAGTAGACTAGCGGGAGGAGATACGCAGTATTTT. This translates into CASRLAGGDTQYF.